The entry that follows covers one T cell receptor beta chain sequence. Its antigen is still unknown. This specimen belongs to a study of CD8+CD57+ T cells in acquired aplastic anemia. Overall study: The average for DNA from sorted CD4+ and CD8+ cells was around 3.5 ug. Regarding the study as a whole: Controls did not differ significantly from patients in CD8+ Simpson's diversity. The number of CD8+ CDR3 sequences shared by patients and controls was twenty-nine.

The authors sequenced patients whose flow cytometry had shown CD8+CD57+ cell expansion. The blood sampling took place in patients who had so far received no therapy. The template used for profiling TCR beta VDJ and CDR3 was genomic DNA. Via MiXCR, TCRdb re-called the reads, giving one row per CDR3 protein. The sample contains about 200,000 distinct CDR3 sequences, about half of which appear only once. Input material: sorted CD4+, CD8+, or CD8+CD57+ T cells (not recorded which) from PBMCs. The origin of this receptor is a human donor with aplastic anemia.

The CDR3 region is CASSYSDRNTEAFF. The CDR3 DNA is TGTGCCAGCAGTTACTCGGACAGAAACACTGAAGCTTTCTTT. The gene calls are TRBV6-5 and TRBJ1-1, with a possible D match to TRBD1 (6 bases). The CDR3 runs 14 residues. Germline V gives CDR1 MNHEY, CDR2 SVGAGI. With 0 bases removed from V and 2 bases from J, the gap between germline ends came to 7 bases.